This TCR beta chain was sequenced during a study of CD8 T cells in ankylosing spondylitis. This clonotype was counted at least ten times. TCRdb itself ran the 5' RACE reads through MiXCR, one entry per CDR3 protein. The sample has 200,000 or so distinct CDR3 sequences; roughly 18% are singletons. The CDR3 consists of 14 residues. Germline values: CDR1 MNHEY, CDR2 SVGEGT. V was trimmed by 2 bases and J by 4 bases, leaving 9 bases between them. The material sequenced was blood, either unsorted or a sorted T cell fraction (not recorded which). This chain uses TRBV6-2 or TRBV6-3 with TRBJ2-4, with D possibly being TRBD1 (5 bases). The receptor comes from a male donor aged 10-35 years with ankylosing spondylitis or in good health (not recorded which). Written as DNA, the CDR3 is TGTGCCAGCAGTTACCCGGACATAAAAAACATTCAGTACTTC. It yields the protein CASSYPDIKNIQYF.